The clone carrying this T cell receptor (beta chain) was seen many times. These data originate in a study of CD8 T cells in ankylosing spondylitis. The CDR3 is 15 amino acids. The germline V gene encodes CDR1 SEHNR and CDR2 FQNEAQ (reference sequence). V was clipped by 3 bases and J by 5 bases; unmatched bases: 6. Construction of TCR beta libraries was performed using quantitative 5'-RACE with molecular barcodes. TCRdb itself ran the 5' RACE reads through MiXCR, one entry per CDR3 protein. The sample holds 380,000 or so distinct CDR3 sequences; 20% are singletons and the top ten take approximately 14%.

Sequencing was performed on blood, either unsorted or a sorted T cell fraction (not recorded which). The source of this sequence is a male donor with ankylosing spondylitis or in good health (not recorded which). The chain employs TRBV7-9 and TRBJ2-5; 10 positions agree with TRBD2. As DNA, the CDR3 is TGTGCCAGCAGCTTGGGTCTAGCGGGGGTGGAGACCCAGTACTTC. Its protein is CASSLGLAGVETQYF.